One sample yielded the 4 T cell receptor beta chains listed below, sequenced in a study of T cell responses to AZD1222 COVID-19 vaccine. Sequencing was performed with immunoSEQ multiplex PCR; in TCRdb, only in-frame clones are kept and a portion is missing. Among about 70,000 clones, about 85% were seen once, and the ten largest hold approximately 20%. Sample: peripheral blood, taken on day 0 of AZD1222 vaccination. These receptors were collected from an adult in good health.

The chain is built from TRBV21-1 and TRBJ2-7; TRBD1, as called in the table, went unchecked against the DNA. TRBV21-1 is described as a pseudogene. There are 15 residues in the CDR3. CDR3 nucleotide sequence: TGTGCCAGCAGCTCGAGTAGGGGTCCGGCTTACGAGCAGTACTTC. Its translation is CASSSSRGPAYEQYF.

V and J are TRBV10-2 and TRBJ1-3, with TRBD1 as a possible D gene (6 bases). V was cut by 4 bases and J by 0 bases, with 19 bases left in between. CDR3 length: 18 residues. Germline V gene sequence: CDR1 WSHSY, CDR2 SAAADI. In DNA, the CDR3 is TGCGCCAGCAGTGCCAGGGGCCAAAGGGGCCTCTCTGGAAACACCATATATTTT. As protein: CASSARGQRGLSGNTIYF.

The chain joins TRBV6-5 to TRBJ1-2, with TRBD1 as a possible D gene (6 bases). From germline, CDR1 is MNHEY and CDR2 SVGAGI. There are 13 residues in the CDR3. V dropped 7 bases and J dropped 7 bases, with 16 bases sitting between them. In DNA, the CDR3 is TGTGCCAGCAATCTTCAGGGGTCAATTGGCTACACCTTC. Encoded protein: CASNLQGSIGYTF.

V and J are TRBV5-4 and TRBJ1-1, with a tentative D call TRBD1 (5 bases). CDR1 is SGHNT, CDR2 YYREEE, per germline (reference sequence). V was clipped by 4 bases and J by 4 bases, with 11 bases between them. This CDR3 has 13 amino acids. The CDR3 DNA reads TGTGCCAGCAGCCAGTGGGGGACCACTGAAGCTTTCTTT. It encodes CASSQWGTTEAFF.